These T cell receptor beta chains were read from a single sample in a study of shared clonotypes between healthy human individuals. Produced via immunoSEQ multiplex PCR; TCRdb's table is partial and in-frame only. In the table there are about 490,000 clones, around 80% of which are singletons. Sequenced: PBMCs. Receptor source: a woman in her thirties or forties in good health. Some clones in this sample may be carry-over from other donors' samples. CDR3s include the opening cysteine and the closing phenylalanine or tryptophan. D genes are given only for firm matches. The size field is filled for only some rows; it gives once, few, many or a size class.

CDR3 DNA,CDR3 protein,clone size,J gene,D gene,V gene
TGTGCCAGTACCGCGCGGGGACTAGCGGGAGTCCGCAACACCGGGGAGCTGTTTTTT,CASTARGLAGVRNTGELFF,many,TRBJ2-2,TRBD2,TRBV28
TGTGCCAGCTCACCACCGTCCACAGATACGCAGTATTTT,CASSPPSTDTQYF,NA,TRBJ2-3,NA,TRBV18
TGCGCCAGCAGCTTGGCGGCAGGTGGGGATCAGCCCCAGCATTTT,CASSLAAGGDQPQHF,NA,TRBJ1-5,NA,TRBV5-1
TGCGCCAGCAGCTTTGATGGAGGAAACACTGAAGCTTTCTTT,CASSFDGGNTEAFF,NA,TRBJ1-1,NA,TRBV5-1
TGTGCCAGCTCAGACCGGGACAGGAGCTCCTACGAGCAGTACTTC,CASSDRDRSSYEQYF,NA,TRBJ2-7,TRBD1,TRBV18
TGCGCCAGCAGTCCGGGACTAGCGGTCCGCGAGCAGTACTTC,CASSPGLAVREQYF,NA,TRBJ2-7,TRBD2,TRBV10-2
TGTGCCAGCAGCTGGGAAGGGGGGTTCTCCTACAATGAGCAGTTCTTC,CASSWEGGFSYNEQFF,NA,TRBJ2-1,NA,TRBV5-6
TGTGCCACCGAGGGGGGGATGGGCACTGAAGCTTTCTTT,CATEGGMGTEAFF,NA,TRBJ1-1,NA,TRBV10-3
TGTGCCAGCAGCTTGGCCGGGGCTGGCAATCAGCCCCAGCATTTT,CASSLAGAGNQPQHF,NA,TRBJ1-5,NA,TRBV5-6
TGTGCCAGCAGCCAGGACGGCCCTCGTGAAAAACTGTTTTTT,CASSQDGPREKLFF,NA,TRBJ1-4,NA,TRBV4-2
TGTGCCAGCAGTACCGGAGTTAGCGGGATTGATGAGCAGTTCTTC,CASSTGVSGIDEQFF,NA,TRBJ2-1,TRBD2,TRBV6-5
TGTGCCAGCAGTTTAGGGGGGACAGGCGTCTACGAGCAGTACTTC,CASSLGGTGVYEQYF,NA,TRBJ2-7,TRBD1,TRBV28
TGTGCCAGCTCAGCCGGGACTAGCGGGAGGACCACAGATACGCAGTATTTT,CASSAGTSGRTTDTQYF,NA,TRBJ2-3,TRBD2,TRBV18
TGTGCCAGCAGCACAATAGGACGGGGATCACATACGCAGTATTTT,CASSTIGRGSHTQYF,many,TRBJ2-3,NA,TRBV7-6
TGTGCCAGCAGCTTGGGACTCGACGAGCAGTACTTC,CASSLGLDEQYF,NA,TRBJ2-7,NA,TRBV7-8
TGTGCCTGGAGTGTCGGGGGAAGCTCTGGAAACACCATATATTTT,CAWSVGGSSGNTIYF,few,TRBJ1-3,NA,TRBV30
TGTGCCAGCTCTCCTGGGACATCCTACAATGAGCAGTTCTTC,CASSPGTSYNEQFF,NA,TRBJ2-1,NA,TRBV18
TGTGCCAGCAGACTGGGGAACCAACCCACCAATGAGCAGTTCTTC,CASRLGNQPTNEQFF,NA,TRBJ2-1,NA,TRBV28
TGTGCCAGCAGCCAGACAGGGGGCGAGCAGCCCCAGCATTTT,CASSQTGGEQPQHF,NA,TRBJ1-5,TRBD1,TRBV7-9
TGTGCCAGTAGTACGGGGGTCCCTGGAAACACCATATATTTT,CASSTGVPGNTIYF,NA,TRBJ1-3,NA,TRBV19
TGCGCCAGCAGCCGGACCCAGGGACTATGGCAAGAGGCCCAGTACTTC,CASSRTQGLWQEAQYF,NA,TRBJ2-5,TRBD2,TRBV4-1
TGTGCCAGCAGCCACGGACGGACGTTCGAGCAGTACTTC,CASSHGRTFEQYF,NA,TRBJ2-7,NA,TRBV5-6
TGCGCCAGCAGCCACGGCACCGGGACAAGACGCATGGAAGCTTTCTTT,CASSHGTGTRRMEAFF,NA,TRBJ1-1,NA,TRBV4-3
TGTGCCAGCAGCTTACAGGGGGCGGGGGCAGATACGCAGTATTTT,CASSLQGAGADTQYF,few,TRBJ2-3,NA,TRBV7-6
TGTGCCAGCTCACCCGCCACGAACAGGGTCACTGGAAACACCATATATTTT,CASSPATNRVTGNTIYF,NA,TRBJ1-3,NA,TRBV18
TGCGCCAGCAGCCCTACCGGGACAGGGCTAGATACGCAGTATTTT,CASSPTGTGLDTQYF,NA,TRBJ2-3,TRBD1,TRBV5-1
TGCGCCAGCAGCCCCGTTGGTCGGGGGATCTCCTACGAGCAGTACTTC,CASSPVGRGISYEQYF,NA,TRBJ2-7,NA,TRBV5-1
TGTGCCAGCAGCTTAGAGGGGGACAGCTCTGGAAACACCATATATTTT,CASSLEGDSSGNTIYF,NA,TRBJ1-3,TRBD1,TRBV11-3
TGTGCCAGCAGCCATGACAGGGGGCATGAGCAGTTCTTC,CASSHDRGHEQFF,many,TRBJ2-1,TRBD1,TRBV7-6
TGTGCCAGCAGTCCGTGGACACAGGTTCGCAATCAGCCCCAGCATTTT,CASSPWTQVRNQPQHF,NA,TRBJ1-5,NA,TRBV27
TGTGCCAGCAGCCCCGACAGGGCTGGAAACACCATATATTTT,CASSPDRAGNTIYF,NA,TRBJ1-3,TRBD1,TRBV16
TGTGCCAGCAGTTTAGCCGGTCCAATCGATGAGCAGTTCTTC,CASSLAGPIDEQFF,NA,TRBJ2-1,NA,TRBV28
TGTGCCAGCAGCCCCGGACAGGGGGCTGGAAACACCATATATTTT,CASSPGQGAGNTIYF,NA,TRBJ1-3,TRBD1,TRBV7-3
TGTGCCAGCAGCGCAGGACAGAGATCGAACACTGAAGCTTTCTTT,CASSAGQRSNTEAFF,NA,TRBJ1-1,NA,TRBV5-5
TGTGCCAGCAGTGAATGGGCAGGGACAACTAACTATGGCTACACCTTC,CASSEWAGTTNYGYTF,few,TRBJ1-2,NA,TRBV6-1
TGTGCCAGCAGCGTAGAGGGGGATAACACTGAAGCTTTCTTT,CASSVEGDNTEAFF,few,TRBJ1-1,NA,TRBV9
TGTGCCAGCAGTTTATCACGGTGGGGGGATCAGCCCCAGCATTTT,CASSLSRWGDQPQHF,NA,TRBJ1-5,NA,TRBV28
TGCGCCAGCAGTCAAAGGGGACACCGGGGGCCCACAACTAATGAAAAACTGTTTTTT,CASSQRGHRGPTTNEKLFF,NA,TRBJ1-4,NA,TRBV23-1
TGTGCCAGCACGGACTCCTCTGGAAACACCATATATTTT,CASTDSSGNTIYF,NA,TRBJ1-3,NA,TRBV9
TGTGCCAGCAGCAAGGAGCGGCGAGTGGATGGCTACACCTTC,CASSKERRVDGYTF,NA,TRBJ1-2,NA,TRBV7-9
TGTGCCAGCAGCCGGGTGGGCAATCAGCCCCAGCATTTT,CASSRVGNQPQHF,NA,TRBJ1-5,NA,TRBV28
TGTGCCAGCAGCCCAGCGGGCCCCCCCTACAATGAGCAGTTCTTC,CASSPAGPPYNEQFF,NA,TRBJ2-1,NA,TRBV11-2
TGTGCCAGCAGTTGGGGGACAGCATCATCTTATGGCTACACCTTC,CASSWGTASSYGYTF,NA,TRBJ1-2,TRBD1,TRBV5-8
TGTGCCAGCAGTGACAGGGGGGGCAATCAGCCCCAGCATTTT,CASSDRGGNQPQHF,NA,TRBJ1-5,TRBD1,TRBV6-1